Detailed here is one T cell receptor beta chain. Measured with immunoSEQ multiplex PCR; TCRdb has only the in-frame clones, and not every one. Among 310,000 or so clones listed, around 86% were seen once. The data were obtained in a study of blood T cell repertoires in COVID-19. Study as a whole: Samples taken during acute and convalescent COVID-19 were collected in the United States, Italy and Spain. Sources were T cells, B-cell-depleted T cells, or PBMCs; the material itself was cDNA or gDNA.

This CDR3 has 14 amino acids. Germline V gene lookup returns CDR1 SGHDT and CDR2 YYEEEE. Trimming removed 2 bases at V and 10 bases at J, with 16 bases between. This chain uses TRBV5-6 with TRBJ2-1; D might be TRBD2 (6 bases). This TCR came from a man in his fifties with active or convalescent COVID-19. The sequenced sample was peripheral blood. The CDR3 bases are TGTGCCAGCAGCTTCCCGACTAGGGACCGGGAGCAGTTCTTC. As protein: CASSFPTRDREQFF. The full variable domain, in which reference TRBV5-6 and TRBJ2-1 provide the parts outside the CDR3, is DAGVTQSPTHLIKTRGQQVTLRCSPKSGHDTVSWYQQALGQGPQFIFQYYEEEERQRGNFPDRFSGHQFPNYSSELNVNALLLGDSALYLCASSFPTRDREQFFGPGTRLTVL.